The TCR beta chain described here comes from a study of CD8+CD57+ T cells in acquired aplastic anemia. The V end was cut by 0 bases, the J end by 7 bases, with 12 bases between. Looked up from germline, CDR1 is SNHLY and CDR2 is FYNNEI. This CDR3 comprises 14 residues. Patients picked for sequencing had shown CD8+CD57+ cell expansion detected by flow cytometry. This clonotype was detected only a few times. Its target is unknown. Profiling of TCR beta VDJ combinations and CDR3 sequences used genomic DNA as template. TCRdb re-called the reads through MiXCR, storing one row per CDR3 protein. The sample includes 150,000 to 200,000 distinct CDR3 sequences, around half of them seen just once. Study findings and constraints: Almost 30 CD8+ CDR3 sequences occurred in both the patients and the controls.

The chain recombines TRBV2 with TRBJ1-2; D is possibly TRBD1 (6 bases). The TCR comes from a human donor with aplastic anemia. Sequencing input: sorted CD4+, CD8+, or CD8+CD57+ T cells (not recorded which) from PBMCs. DNA for the CDR3: TGTGCCAGCAGTGAAGCTTGGCAGGGGATTGGCTACACCTTC. Its translation is CASSEAWQGIGYTF.